This TCR beta chain is from a study of T cells in Graves' hyperthyroidism and ophthalmopathy. Broader study findings: Most thyroid-expanded clonotypes above 0.001 were also found in blood.

The sample of blood was obtained at first hyperthyroidism diagnosis (before any ophthalmopathy symptoms). An approximately 10 ml volume of fresh peripheral blood provided the PBMCs. The ends were cut back, 0 bases at V and 5 bases at J, with 8 bases in the middle. Germline CDR1 reads MGHRA; CDR2 reads YSYEKL. The CDR3 runs 13 residues. This clonotype was found a few times. Its antigen is not known. There were TCR beta CDR3 regions amplified from RNA transcripts. The TCR CDR3 first-round RT-PCR relied on the HTBI primer set. One entry per CDR3 protein results from TCRdb running MiXCR on the multiplex PCR reads. The top ten clones hold almost 6% of a sample with approximately 620,000 distinct CDR3 sequences, approximately 14% of them seen once.

This receptor was taken from a woman in her thirties with Graves' hyperthyroidism that later progressed to Graves' ophthalmopathy. The chain recombines TRBV4-1 with TRBJ2-7; D is possibly TRBD2 (5 bases). Specimen: blood. The CDR3 sequence is CASSQEGSHEQYF. The CDR3 DNA is TGCGCCAGCAGCCAAGAGGGGAGCCACGAGCAGTACTTC.